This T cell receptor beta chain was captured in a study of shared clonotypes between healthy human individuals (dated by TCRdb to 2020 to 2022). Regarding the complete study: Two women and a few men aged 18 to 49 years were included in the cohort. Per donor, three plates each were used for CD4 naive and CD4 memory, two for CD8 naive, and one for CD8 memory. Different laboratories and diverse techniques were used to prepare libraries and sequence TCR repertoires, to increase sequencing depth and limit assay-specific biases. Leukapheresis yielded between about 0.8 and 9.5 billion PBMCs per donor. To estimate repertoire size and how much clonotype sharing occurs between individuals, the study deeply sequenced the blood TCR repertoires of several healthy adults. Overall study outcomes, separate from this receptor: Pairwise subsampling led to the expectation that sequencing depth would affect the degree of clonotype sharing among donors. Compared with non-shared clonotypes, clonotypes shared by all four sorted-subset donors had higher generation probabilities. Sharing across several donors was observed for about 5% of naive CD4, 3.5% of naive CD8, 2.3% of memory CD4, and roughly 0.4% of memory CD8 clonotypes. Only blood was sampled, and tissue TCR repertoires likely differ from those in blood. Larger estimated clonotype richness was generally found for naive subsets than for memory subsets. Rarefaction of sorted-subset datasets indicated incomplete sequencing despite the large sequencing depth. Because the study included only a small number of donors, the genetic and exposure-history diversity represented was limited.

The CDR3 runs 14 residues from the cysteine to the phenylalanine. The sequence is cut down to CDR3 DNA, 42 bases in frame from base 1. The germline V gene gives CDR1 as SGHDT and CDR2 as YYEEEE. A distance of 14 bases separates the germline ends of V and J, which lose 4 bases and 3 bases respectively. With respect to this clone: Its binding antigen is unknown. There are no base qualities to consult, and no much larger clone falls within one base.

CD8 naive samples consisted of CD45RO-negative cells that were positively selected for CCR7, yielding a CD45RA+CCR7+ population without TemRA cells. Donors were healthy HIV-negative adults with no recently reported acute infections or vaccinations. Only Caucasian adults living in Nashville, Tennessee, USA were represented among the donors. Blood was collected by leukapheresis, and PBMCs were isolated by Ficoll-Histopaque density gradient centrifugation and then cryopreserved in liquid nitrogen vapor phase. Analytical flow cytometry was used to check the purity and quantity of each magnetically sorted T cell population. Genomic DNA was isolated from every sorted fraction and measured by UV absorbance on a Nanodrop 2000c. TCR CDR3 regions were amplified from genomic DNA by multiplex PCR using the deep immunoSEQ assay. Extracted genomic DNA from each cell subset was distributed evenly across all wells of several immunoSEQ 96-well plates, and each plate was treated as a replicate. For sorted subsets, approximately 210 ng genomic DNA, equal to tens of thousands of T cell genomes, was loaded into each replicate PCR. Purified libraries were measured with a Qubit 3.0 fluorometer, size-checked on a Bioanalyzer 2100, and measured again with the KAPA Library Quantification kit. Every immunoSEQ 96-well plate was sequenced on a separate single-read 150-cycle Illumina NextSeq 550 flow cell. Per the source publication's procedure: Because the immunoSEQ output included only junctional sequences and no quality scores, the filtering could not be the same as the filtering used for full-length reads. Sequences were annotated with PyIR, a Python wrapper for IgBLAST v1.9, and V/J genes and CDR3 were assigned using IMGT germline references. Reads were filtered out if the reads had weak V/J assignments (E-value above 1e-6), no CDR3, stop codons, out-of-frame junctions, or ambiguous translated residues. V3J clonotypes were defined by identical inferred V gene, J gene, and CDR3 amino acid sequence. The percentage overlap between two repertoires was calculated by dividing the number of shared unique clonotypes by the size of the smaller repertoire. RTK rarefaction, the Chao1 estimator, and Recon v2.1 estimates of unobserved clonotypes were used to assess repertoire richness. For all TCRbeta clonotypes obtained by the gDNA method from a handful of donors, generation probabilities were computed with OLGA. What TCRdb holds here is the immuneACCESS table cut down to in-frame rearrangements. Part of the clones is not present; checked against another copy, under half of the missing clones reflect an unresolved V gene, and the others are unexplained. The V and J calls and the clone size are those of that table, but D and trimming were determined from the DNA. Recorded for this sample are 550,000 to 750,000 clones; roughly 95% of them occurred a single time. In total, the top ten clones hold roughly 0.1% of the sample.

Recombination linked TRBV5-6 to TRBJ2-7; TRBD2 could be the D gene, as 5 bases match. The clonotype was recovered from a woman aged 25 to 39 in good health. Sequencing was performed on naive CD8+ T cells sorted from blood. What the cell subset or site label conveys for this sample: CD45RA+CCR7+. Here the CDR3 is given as CASSEGVGLYEQYF. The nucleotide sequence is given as TGTGCCAGCAGCGAGGGAGTCGGTCTCTACGAGCAGTACTTC. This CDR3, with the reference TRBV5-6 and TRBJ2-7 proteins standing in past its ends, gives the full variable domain DAGVTQSPTHLIKTRGQQVTLRCSPKSGHDTVSWYQQALGQGPQFIFQYYEEEERQRGNFPDRFSGHQFPNYSSELNVNALLLGDSALYLCASSEGVGLYEQYFGPGTRLTVT.